Included here is one TCR beta chain sequence, with context. Its target is not known. cDNA synthesis used the whole RNA isolate, giving expressed TCRB sequences. The method was immunoSEQ multiplex PCR; TCRdb's version includes in-frame clones alone and lacks a portion of them. This sample has roughly 150,000 clones; 6.5% to 8.5% occur once, and the top ten carry around 0.5%. The data were taken from a study of beta chain features in type 1 diabetes. The study's findings and limits: Whether TCRB rearrangement is influenced by HLA type was left unresolved in this analysis. Shortening that was moderate but significant affected the TCRB CDR3s of Type 1 diabetes patients in all four CD4+ subsets. A cDNA-based sequencing approach could over-represent cells with high TCR expression.

Trimming cost V 2 bases and J 3 bases, with 14 bases left between them. The V gene's germline CDR1 is KGHSH and CDR2 LQKENI. The CDR3 runs to 16 residues. The sequence was obtained from a woman aged 18-29 years with type 1 diabetes. What was sequenced was central memory CD4+ T cells from blood. The chain combines TRBV18 with TRBJ2-1; TRBD1 might be the D (6 bases). CDR3 region: CASSPGQTILYNEQFF. As DNA, the CDR3 is TGTGCCAGCTCACCAGGACAGACTATACTCTACAATGAGCAGTTCTTC. Variable domain in full (rest from reference TRBV18 and TRBJ2-1): NAGVMQNPRHLVRRRGQEARLRCSPMKGHSHVYWYRQLPEEGLKFMVYLQKENIIDESGMPKERFSAEFPKEGPSILRIQQVVRGDSAAYFCASSPGQTILYNEQFFGPGTRLTVL.